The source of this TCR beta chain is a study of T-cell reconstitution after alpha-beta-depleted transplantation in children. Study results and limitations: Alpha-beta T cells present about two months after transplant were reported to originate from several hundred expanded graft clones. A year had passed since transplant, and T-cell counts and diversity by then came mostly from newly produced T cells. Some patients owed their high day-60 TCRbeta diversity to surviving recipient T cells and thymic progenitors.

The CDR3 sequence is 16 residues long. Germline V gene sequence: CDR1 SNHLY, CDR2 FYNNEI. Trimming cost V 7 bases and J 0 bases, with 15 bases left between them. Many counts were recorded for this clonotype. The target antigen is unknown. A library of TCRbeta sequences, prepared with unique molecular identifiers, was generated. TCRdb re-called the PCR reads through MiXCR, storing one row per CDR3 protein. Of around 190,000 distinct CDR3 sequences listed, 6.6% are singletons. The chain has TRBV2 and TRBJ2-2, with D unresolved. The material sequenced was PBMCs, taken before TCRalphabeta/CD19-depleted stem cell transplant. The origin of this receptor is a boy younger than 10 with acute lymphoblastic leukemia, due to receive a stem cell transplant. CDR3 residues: CASTPSGFANTGELFF. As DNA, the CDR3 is TGTGCCAGCACCCCCAGTGGATTCGCGAACACCGGGGAGCTGTTTTTT.